A selection of T cell receptor beta chains follows, all from one sample in a study of cytomegalovirus exposure and HLA in healthy donors. The assay was immunoSEQ multiplex PCR, and TCRdb's table has in-frame clones only and misses some. In all, the sample yields 130,000 to 150,000 clones. Material: PBMCs. These receptors came from a woman between 50 and 59 years old in good health and CMV-seronegative. The CDR3 runs from the conserved cysteine through the conserved F or W. The D gene is left open where the match is weak.

DNA | CDR3 | D | J | V | length
TGTGCCAGCAGCTTCCGTGTAGCGGGCACAGATACGCAGTATTTT | CASSFRVAGTDTQYF | . | TRBJ2-3 | TRBV5-5 | 15
TGCGCCAGCAGCTGGGGTCCGCAGGGTGAGCAGTACTTC | CASSWGPQGEQYF | . | TRBJ2-7 | TRBV5-1 | 13
TGTGCCAGCAGCTTAGCTGGTGCAGGAACCTACGAGCAGTACTTC | CASSLAGAGTYEQYF | . | TRBJ2-7 | TRBV7-2 | 15
TGTGCCTGGAGTAGACAGGGAAATCCTGGCTACACCTTC | CAWSRQGNPGYTF | TRBD1 | TRBJ1-2 | TRBV30 | 13
TGTGCCAGCAGCGAGGGTCGGGACAGCTTTAACACTGAAGCTTTCTTT | CASSEGRDSFNTEAFF | TRBD1 | TRBJ1-1 | TRBV9 | 16
TGTGCCAGCAGCCCGGGACATAACAACTATGGCTACACCTTC | CASSPGHNNYGYTF | . | TRBJ1-2 | TRBV5-4 | 14
TGCGCCAGCAGTTATAAAGGGCGGGAGGGCGACTACGAGCAGTACTTC | CASSYKGREGDYEQYF | TRBD2 | TRBJ2-7 | TRBV10-1 | 16
TGTGCCAGCAGGGAGACCGGGACAGCTTACGAGCAGTACTTC | CASRETGTAYEQYF | TRBD1 | TRBJ2-7 | TRBV27 | 14
TGTGCCTGGAGTGTGGGCAGCTCTGGGGCCAACGTCCTGACTTTC | CAWSVGSSGANVLTF | . | TRBJ2-6 | TRBV30 | 15
TGTGCCAGCAGCTTAGATAGTCGTCGGGGAGGTGAGCAGTTCTTC | CASSLDSRRGGEQFF | . | TRBJ2-1 | TRBV11-3 | 15
TGTGCCAGCAGCCCAGGTCCAGCGGGAGGGGATACGCAGTATTTT | CASSPGPAGGDTQYF | TRBD2 | TRBJ2-3 | TRBV7-6 | 15
TGTGCCAGCGGGGAAGACAGAAACACTGAAGCTTTCTTT | CASGEDRNTEAFF | . | TRBJ1-1 | TRBV6-4 | 13
TGTGCCTGGGGGACTAGCGGAGCTTACAATGAGCAGTTCTTC | CAWGTSGAYNEQFF | TRBD2 | TRBJ2-1 | TRBV30 | 14
TGTGCCAGCAGGGGACAGGACTCTGGCTACACCTTC | CASRGQDSGYTF | TRBD1 | TRBJ1-2 | TRBV2 | 12
TGCGCCAGCGGTAGCGGGGGTAGGGATGAGCAGTTCTTC | CASGSGGRDEQFF | TRBD2 | TRBJ2-1 | TRBV5-1 | 13
TGTGCCAGCAGTCCCGAGGCTTGGAGGAGGACTGAAGCTTTCTTT | CASSPEAWRRTEAFF | . | TRBJ1-1 | TRBV28 | 15
TGTGCCAGCAGCCCTCACAATGAGCAGTTCTTC | CASSPHNEQFF | . | TRBJ2-1 | TRBV11-2 | 11
TGTGCCAGCAGCCCTGCGTCGGTCCAAGAGACCCAGTACTTC | CASSPASVQETQYF | . | TRBJ2-5 | TRBV11-2 | 14
TGCGCCAGCAGCTCGCAACGGGAGGGCCTGAGCGGGGAGCTGTTTTTT | CASSSQREGLSGELFF | TRBD2 | TRBJ2-2 | TRBV5-1 | 16
TGTGCCAGCAGAGGACTAGCGTGGAACACCGGGGAGCTGTTTTTT | CASRGLAWNTGELFF | TRBD2 | TRBJ2-2 | TRBV6-1 | 15
TGCGCCAGCAGCCAAGAGGGACTAGCGGGGGGGGAGGAGCAGTTCTTC | CASSQEGLAGGEEQFF | TRBD2 | TRBJ2-1 | TRBV4-1 | 16
TGTGCCAGCATCTCGGGTATTAACTATGGCTACACCTTC | CASISGINYGYTF | . | TRBJ1-2 | TRBV5-6 | 13
TGCGCCAGCAGCTCCCGGACTAGCGACTACAATGAGCAGTTCTTC | CASSSRTSDYNEQFF | TRBD2 | TRBJ2-1 | TRBV5-1 | 15
TGTGCCAGCAGCTTAGGATCAGGGTCTAGCACAGATACGCAGTATTTT | CASSLGSGSSTDTQYF | . | TRBJ2-3 | TRBV13 | 16
TGTGCCAGCAGCTTAAGCGGCACAGATACGCAGTATTTT | CASSLSGTDTQYF | . | TRBJ2-3 | TRBV7-3 | 13
TGTGCCAGCAGTTTTGGACGGGGGGATACGCAGTATTTT | CASSFGRGDTQYF | . | TRBJ2-3 | TRBV28 | 13
TGTGCCAGCAGCGTTAGGCCGGGACAAAGTTATTCACCCCTCCACTTT | CASSVRPGQSYSPLHF | . | TRBJ1-6 | TRBV9 | 16
TGCGCCAGCAGAATCACTAGCGGGGGAAGGAGAGAGACCCAGTACTTC | CASRITSGGRRETQYF | TRBD2 | TRBJ2-5 | TRBV4-1 | 16
TGTGCCAGCACTCCTGGGGCAGGGGTTGAGCAGTTCTTC | CASTPGAGVEQFF | . | TRBJ2-1 | TRBV6-5 | 13
TGCGCCAGCAGCTTACTAGCGGGAGGCGTCACAGATACGCAGTATTTT | CASSLLAGGVTDTQYF | TRBD2 | TRBJ2-3 | TRBV7-8 | 16
TGTGCCTGGAGTGCGGACAGGGGCTACGAGCAGTACTTC | CAWSADRGYEQYF | TRBD1 | TRBJ2-7 | TRBV30 | 13
TGTGCCAGCAGCTTGGGGACTAGCGGGGACGAGCAGTACTTC | CASSLGTSGDEQYF | TRBD2 | TRBJ2-7 | TRBV7-3 | 14
TGTGCCAGCTCACCACCGACAGGAGTCTCCTACAATGAGCAGTTCTTC | CASSPPTGVSYNEQFF | . | TRBJ2-1 | TRBV18 | 16
TGTGCCAGCATCCCAAGTCAGGGAATGGGGTCACCCCTCCACTTT | CASIPSQGMGSPLHF | . | TRBJ1-6 | TRBV2 | 15
TGTGCCAGCGGAAGACAGTACACCGCCTACGAGCAGTACTTC | CASGRQYTAYEQYF | . | TRBJ2-7 | TRBV5-6 | 14
TGTGCCAGCAGCTTGCGACAGGGGGCGCATCATGAGCAGTTCTTC | CASSLRQGAHHEQFF | TRBD1 | TRBJ2-1 | TRBV5-6 | 15
TGCGCCAGCAGTCCGACAGGGGGTGCTAATGAAAAACTGTTTTTT | CASSPTGGANEKLFF | TRBD1 | TRBJ1-4 | TRBV6-6 | 15
TGTGCCAGCAGCGTTACCGACCGGGCTGGAAACACCATATATTTT | CASSVTDRAGNTIYF | . | TRBJ1-3 | TRBV28 | 15
TGTGCCAGCAGTTTCCAGGGATCTAGCACTGAAGCTTTCTTT | CASSFQGSSTEAFF | . | TRBJ1-1 | TRBV27 | 14
TGTGCTAGTACTAACTTTGGCTCCTACGAGCAGTACTTC | CASTNFGSYEQYF | . | TRBJ2-7 | TRBV12-5 | 13
TGTGCCAGCAGCTTAGACGCCAAACAGGGGGAGTACTTC | CASSLDAKQGEYF | TRBD1 | TRBJ2-7 | TRBV7-2 | 13